This is a list of T cell receptor beta chains from one sample in a study of technical replicates of blood from a few donors. This table comes from immunoSEQ multiplex PCR, and its TCRdb copy is limited to in-frame clones, with some not included. Of about 71,000 clones in the sample, 70% to 90% are singletons; the top ten hold just over 4.5%. Sequenced material: PBMCs. The receptors were sampled from a human donor in good health. Some clones in this sample may be carry-over from other donors' samples. Both conserved end residues are trimmed from each CDR3.

V	J	CDR3
TRBV30	TRBJ2-2	AWRGQEYTGELF
TRBV15	TRBJ2-6	ATSRQGISGANVLT
TRBV29-1	TRBJ2-7	SATGTEDYEQY
TRBV5-1	TRBJ2-3	ASKPVGGAGDTQY
TRBV5-5	TRBJ2-3	ASSLGVGPTDTQY
TRBV7-9	TRBJ2-7	ASSLAGGYEQY
TRBV29-1	TRBJ1-2	SVEEDTSPYGYT
TRBV4-3	TRBJ2-3	ASSQGVRLATDTQY
TRBV6-1	TRBJ2-4	ASSDIAGVIQY
TRBV5-1	TRBJ2-2	ASSLAGGFPTGELF
TRBV5-8	TRBJ1-2	ASTVDIHYGYT
TRBV18	TRBJ2-7	ASSPGRSSYEQY
TRBV6-7	TRBJ2-3	ASRSGTSGPSTDTQY
TRBV19	TRBJ1-4	ASSIGTGGEKLF
TRBV6-5	TRBJ2-5	ASSYSRAGGETQY
TRBV7-3	TRBJ2-3	ASSPDLSFFCSTDTQY
TRBV19	TRBJ2-7	ASSPGTSFHEQY
TRBV2	TRBJ1-2	ASRGRVGANYGYT
TRBV30	TRBJ2-1	AWSGSGSEQF
TRBV5-4	TRBJ2-1	ASSSPLGTGSMESYNEQF
TRBV5-4	TRBJ2-1	ASSLSAGVGASSIGQF
TRBV10-3	TRBJ2-2	AISSGTSGWGGELF
TRBV7-7	TRBJ2-3	ASSPSGHNTDTQY
TRBV7-9	TRBJ2-5	ASSVWGDETQY
TRBV18	TRBJ2-3	ASSPRTSGLHGTDTQY
TRBV28	TRBJ1-2	ASSRSRLGYT
TRBV19	TRBJ2-7	ASSDRGASNSAYEQY